The rows below give T cell receptor beta chains drawn from one sample of a study of blood T cell repertoires in COVID-19. Here immunoSEQ multiplex PCR was the method, and the copy in TCRdb shows in-frame clones only, minus some. The sample includes around 450,000 clones, approximately 90% of them seen just once. Sequencing input: peripheral blood. Every receptor here comes from a woman in her thirties with acute or convalescent COVID-19. Each CDR3 is given with its conserved first and last residue. Each record gives: J gene, D gene, V gene, CDR3 DNA, CDR3 protein. The D gene is left open where the match is weak.

TRBJ2-1 | . | TRBV5-4 | TGTGCCAGCAGCAGGGACTTACAAGTTTACAATGAGCAGTTCTTC | CASSRDLQVYNEQFF
TRBJ1-1 | . | TRBV5-1 | TGCGCCAGCAGCTTGGGGGGCATGAACACTGAAGCTTTCTTT | CASSLGGMNTEAFF
TRBJ1-2 | TRBD1 | TRBV13 | TGTGCCAGCAGCGCTAGGGACAGTCTGAGGAGAGGCTACACCTTC | CASSARDSLRRGYTF
TRBJ1-5 | . | TRBV21-1 | TGTGCCAGCAGCAACCGGGACAGCAACAATCAGCCCCAGCATTTT | CASSNRDSNNQPQHF
TRBJ2-3 | TRBD1 | TRBV7-8 | TGTGCCAGCAGCTCGGGACAGGGGTCAGATACGCAGTATTTT | CASSSGQGSDTQYF
TRBJ2-7 | TRBD1 | TRBV29-1 | TGCAGCGTCGTGGGACAGCCAACCTACGAGCAGTACTTC | CSVVGQPTYEQYF
TRBJ2-5 | . | TRBV5-1 | TGCGCCAGCAGCTGGCAGGGTCTCCGAGAGACCCAGTACTTC | CASSWQGLRETQYF
TRBJ1-1 | TRBD1 | TRBV18 | TGTGCCAGCTCACGTGGACAGGGAAACACTGAAGCTTTCTTT | CASSRGQGNTEAFF
TRBJ2-7 | . | TRBV27 | TGTGCCAGCAGTTTGCTGGACAGTTACGAGCAGTACTTC | CASSLLDSYEQYF
TRBJ2-3 | . | TRBV5-5 | TGTGCCAGCAGCTTGGGTTGGCTAGATTATAGTACAGATACGCAGTATTTT | CASSLGWLDYSTDTQYF